This T cell receptor (beta chain) was identified during a study of blood T cell repertoires in COVID-19. How the authors handled the data: How many nucleated cells were present was estimated from reference gene primer amplification. Libraries were prepared by immunoSEQ multiplex PCR; TCRdb keeps only in-frame clonotypes and omits some of them. The V and J calls and the clone size are those of that table, but D and trimming were determined from the DNA. Among 70,000 to 90,000 clones, about 82% were seen once, and the ten largest hold 8%. V shed 4 bases and J 8 bases; nucleotides not matched to a gene: 6. Germline CDR1 is LNHDA and CDR2 is SQIVND (reference sequence). This CDR3 has 14 amino acids.

This chain joins TRBV19 and TRBJ2-1; 9 bases match TRBD2. The source of this sequence is a man between 50 and 59 years old with active COVID-19. Material for sequencing was peripheral blood. The CDR3 DNA sequence: TGTGCCAGTAGTAGTAGCGGGGGAGGGGATGAGCAGTTCTTC. Amino acid sequence: CASSSSGGGDEQFF.